The next 24 T cell receptor beta chains were all read from a single sample in a study of tumour-infiltrating T cells in Burkitt lymphoma. The repertoire was sequenced with immunoSEQ multiplex PCR; TCRdb's copy has only in-frame clones and lacks some. The table includes more than 45,000 clones, more than 25% detected once. Sequencing was carried out using tumor tissue. The receptors originated from a human donor with Burkitt lymphoma.

The chain uses TRBV4-3 and TRBJ1-4; 8 bases align to TRBD1. Germline V gene lookup returns CDR1 LGHNA and CDR2 YSLEER. Losses at the gene ends were 3 bases for V and 8 bases for J; bases not matched to a gene: 14. This CDR3 contains 17 residues. The CDR3 DNA sequence: TGCGCCAGCAGCCAGCAAGGACAGGGAGGGTTCGGGGAAAAACTGTTTTTT. This encodes CASSQQGQGGFGEKLFF.

The chain employs TRBV7-2 and TRBJ1-6, with D perhaps TRBD1 (5 bases). V was trimmed by 5 bases and J by 13 bases, leaving 15 bases between them. CDR1 SGHTA and CDR2 FQGNSA come from the germline V gene. This CDR3 is 13 amino acids long. CDR3 amino acids: CASSTGRGRPLHF. The CDR3 coding sequence is TGTGCCAGCAGCACGGGACGGGGGAGGCCCCTCCACTTT.

On this clone: The same CDR3 is also encoded by other DNA sequences in this sample. The V call is TRBV5-1, the J call TRBJ2-3; D perhaps matches TRBD2 (5 bases). Germline values: CDR1 SGHRS, CDR2 YFSETQ. Trimming pared 0 bases from V and 3 bases from J, leaving 5 bases between. This CDR3 is built from 13 residues. The CDR3 here is CASSLGGTDTQYF. For the CDR3, the DNA is TGCGCCAGCAGCTTGGGAGGGACAGATACGCAGTATTTT.

This chain uses TRBV5-4 with TRBJ1-1; the D is unclear. The CDR3 length is 13 residues. Looked up from germline, CDR1 is SGHNT and CDR2 is YYREEE (reference sequence). The V end was cut by 0 bases, the J end by 1 base, with 4 bases between. The CDR3 DNA reads TGTGCCAGCAGCTTGGCTGCGAACACTGAAGCTTTCTTT. It encodes CASSLAANTEAFF.

This clone has just a few counts. V usage is TRBV2 and J usage is TRBJ1-6, with no clear D. The V gene's germline CDR1 is SNHLY and CDR2 FYNNEI. The CDR3 spans 15 residues. The ends were cut back, 3 bases at V and 7 bases at J, with 13 bases in the middle. CDR3 protein: CASSDNGVVNSPLHF. The CDR3 coding sequence is TGTGCCAGCAGTGACAACGGGGTCGTCAATTCACCCCTCCACTTT.

The chain links TRBV5-1 to TRBJ2-5; D ambiguous. The germline CDR1 and CDR2 sequences are SGHRS and YFSETQ. Trimming removed 0 bases from V and 4 bases from J, with 10 bases in between. The CDR3 spans 14 residues. CDR3 bases: TGCGCCAGCAGCTTGGGGTCAGTTCGAGAGACCCAGTACTTC. Translated: CASSLGSVRETQYF.

This clone was seen more than once but under ten times. The rearrangement joins TRBV4-2 to TRBJ2-4; D assignment may be TRBD1 or TRBD2 (5 bases each). In germline, CDR1 is LGHNA, CDR2 YNFKEQ. V was clipped by 1 base and J by 6 bases, with 7 bases between them. This CDR3 is 13 amino acids long. DNA of the CDR3: TGTGCCAGCAGCCAAGCTGGGGGAAACATTCAGTACTTC. Its protein product is CASSQAGGNIQYF.

This clone was picked up a small number of times. The chain uses TRBV30 and TRBJ2-5; D possibly uses TRBD1 or TRBD2 (6 bases each). This CDR3 contains 13 residues. Germline V gives CDR1 GTSNPN, CDR2 SVGIG (reference sequence). V dropped 8 bases and J dropped 5 bases, with 18 bases sitting between them. CDR3 region: CATNGGLGETQYF. CDR3 coding DNA: TGTGCCACCAATGGGGGGCTTGGGGAGACCCAGTACTTC.

This clone was detected a few times. The genes are TRBV6-4 and TRBJ2-3; 7 bases align to TRBD2. The ends lost 3 bases at V and 0 bases at J; junction bases unmatched: 3. CDR1 and CDR2 (germline): MRHNA, SNTAGT. The CDR3 sequence is 15 residues long. The CDR3 DNA reads TGTGCCAGCAGTGAAACAGCGGGGAGCACAGATACGCAGTATTTT. Amino acids: CASSETAGSTDTQYF.

This clone was counted a few times. This rearrangement joins TRBV5-1 to TRBJ2-7, with TRBD2 matching 15 bases. The CDR3 extends over 18 amino acids. Trimming cost V 0 bases and J 5 bases; bases outside gene matches: 9. Germline V CDR1 and CDR2: SGHRS, YFSETQ. The CDR3 DNA follows: TGCGCCAGCAGCTTGGCCAGGACTAGCGGGGGGGTGGTCGACGAGCAGTACTTC. It encodes CASSLARTSGGVVDEQYF.

V usage is TRBV29-1 and J usage is TRBJ1-2; D gene ambiguous. V was trimmed by 2 bases and J by 2 bases, leaving 3 bases between them. The V gene's germline CDR1 is SQVTM and CDR2 ANQGSEA. The CDR3 covers 11 residues. The CDR3: CSVELNYGYTF. In nucleotides, the CDR3 is TGCAGCGTTGAACTGAACTATGGCTACACCTTC.

In its sample, this clone was seen once. V gene TRBV11-1 combines with J gene TRBJ2-3, with TRBD2 as a possible D gene (6 bases). CDR1 and CDR2 (germline): SGHAT, FQDESV (reference sequence). The CDR3 length is 13 residues. Trimming stripped 5 bases from V and 6 bases from J, with 12 bases between. CDR3 DNA sequence: TGTGCCAGCAGCCCGGGGGTGACGGATACGCAGTATTTT. This encodes CASSPGVTDTQYF.

This clone showed up just a few times. The rearrangement joins TRBV19 to TRBJ1-1, with 9 nucleotides matching TRBD1. Germline CDR1 LNHDA, CDR2 SQIVND (reference sequence). The CDR3 has 16 amino acids. The V gene end was trimmed by 2 bases and the J gene end by 6 bases; junction bases not matched to a gene: 10. CDR3 nucleotides: TGTGCCAGTAGTATAACAGGGGACAGGGATTTCGCTGAAGCTTTCTTT. This encodes CASSITGDRDFAEAFF.

V and J are TRBV6-5 and TRBJ2-7, with D unresolved. The CDR3 is 15 amino acids. With 2 bases removed from V and 2 bases from J, the gap between germline ends came to 13 bases. From germline, CDR1 is MNHEY and CDR2 SVGAGI. The CDR3 sequence: CASSYDGQSPYEQYF. In DNA form, the CDR3 reads TGTGCCAGCAGTTACGACGGCCAGTCTCCCTACGAGCAGTACTTC.

This chain connects TRBV27 to TRBJ2-3; 8 bases agree with TRBD2. Germline V lookup: CDR1 MNHEY, CDR2 SMNVEV (reference sequence). J gave up 11 bases and V 7 bases, and 14 bases lay outside the gene matches. CDR3 size: 14 residues. Here the CDR3 reads CASKPGRGGRGQYF. In DNA form, the CDR3 reads TGTGCCAGCAAGCCGGGTCGGGGGGGCCGAGGGCAGTATTTT.

This clone came up a few times. The V and J genes are TRBV7-2 and TRBJ1-2, with TRBD1 identical over 8 bases. The CDR3 runs 14 residues. With 7 bases clipped from V and 7 bases from J, the junction kept 11 bases outside the gene matches. From germline, CDR1 is SGHTA and CDR2 FQGNSA. As DNA, the CDR3 is TGTGCCAGCACAAATCAGGGGGCGCTTAGTGGCTACACCTTC. It codes for CASTNQGALSGYTF.

This clone was observed a single time. The rearrangement joins TRBV5-6 to TRBJ1-2; 7 bases map to TRBD1. Germline CDR1 is SGHDT and CDR2 is YYEEEE. V lost 1 base and J lost 4; bases outside the gene matches: 4. This CDR3 has 14 amino acids. For the CDR3, the DNA is TGTGCCAGCAGCTTGCAACAGGGGCTCTATGGCTACACCTTC. The encoded protein is CASSLQQGLYGYTF.

This clone was seen once. The chain links TRBV5-1 to TRBJ1-1, with a possible D match to TRBD1 (5 bases). From germline, CDR1 is SGHRS and CDR2 YFSETQ. The CDR3 has 13 amino acids. Between the trimmed V and J ends, which lost 4 bases and 4 bases, there was a span of 11 bases. The DNA for the CDR3 is TGCGCCAGCAGCCCCTCGGGGGGCACTGAAGCTTTCTTT. The encoded protein is CASSPSGGTEAFF.

This clone was counted between two and nine times. The V call is TRBV5-1, the J call TRBJ2-3; 11 bases are shared with TRBD2. This CDR3 spans 15 amino acids. The V gene's germline CDR1 is SGHRS and CDR2 YFSETQ. V lost 3 bases to trimming and J lost 6 bases; unmatched junction nucleotides: 6. CDR3 residues: CASSSGLADGDTQYF. The CDR3 bases are TGCGCCAGCAGCTCGGGACTAGCGGACGGGGATACGCAGTATTTT.

In this sample, this clone turned up a few times. This chain connects TRBV6-1 to TRBJ1-1; D possibly corresponds to TRBD1 (6 bases). Germline CDR1 and CDR2: MNHNS and SASEGT. CDR3 length: 15 amino acids. Trimming shortened V by 5 bases and J by 1 base, and 14 bases separated the two germline ends. CDR3 loop: CASSLQGPGNTEAFF. CDR3 sequence (DNA): TGTGCCAGCAGTCTACAGGGACCCGGGAACACTGAAGCTTTCTTT.

Comments on this clone: An end of the junction differs from the germline gene, which may be a read error. V and J are TRBV4-3 and TRBJ2-2; D not resolved. The CDR3 length is 14 residues. Germline CDR1 LGHNA, CDR2 YSLEER. The CDR3 DNA reads TGCGCCAGCAGCTCCGCCCCGAAAACCGGGGAGCTGTTTTTT. The encoded protein is CASSSAPKTGELFF.

This rearrangement joins TRBV7-9 to TRBJ2-1, with 7 bases lining up with TRBD1. Germline loops: CDR1 SEHNR, CDR2 FQNEAQ (reference sequence). The CDR3 contains 17 residues. V trimming: 1 base; J trimming: 3 bases; junction bases outside the gene matches: 9. Here the CDR3 reads CASSLGTIGTVYNEQFF. As DNA, the CDR3 is TGTGCCAGCAGCTTAGGTACTATCGGGACAGTCTACAATGAGCAGTTCTTC.

The V gene is TRBV2, the J gene TRBJ1-4, with 8 bases aligning to TRBD1. In germline, CDR1 is SNHLY, CDR2 FYNNEI. This CDR3 is 13 amino acids long. The junction had 7 bases not matched to a gene; V was cut back by 11 bases and J by 5 bases. In DNA, the CDR3 is TGTGCCGGGCAGGGGGACAGGAATGAAAAACTGTTTTTT. The encoded protein is CAGQGDRNEKLFF. Filled out from reference TRBV2 and TRBJ1-4, the complete variable domain reads EPEVTQTPSHQVTQMGQEVILRCVPISNHLYFYWYRQILGQKVEFLVSFYNNEISEKSEIFDDQFSVERPDGSNFTLKIRSTKLEDSAMYFCAGQGDRNEKLFFGSGTQLSVL.

This clone was found a few times. The rearrangement joins TRBV4-3 to TRBJ1-2; no definite D call. This CDR3 has 16 amino acids. With 4 bases removed from V and 0 bases from J, the gap between germline ends came to 15 bases. The germline CDR1 and CDR2 sequences are LGHNA and YSLEER. Written as DNA, the CDR3 is TGCGCCAGCAGCCCCTCACTGACTGAAACTAACTATGGCTACACCTTC. It codes for CASSPSLTETNYGYTF.